The next 24 T cell receptor beta chains were all read from a single sample in a study of yellow fever vaccine responses in identical twins. TCRdb passed the RT-PCR reads through MiXCR, listing each CDR3 protein once. This sample yields 17,000 or so distinct CDR3 sequences, of which roughly 78% are seen a single time; over 2% belongs to the top ten. Specimen: T cells from blood (PBMCs), unsorted or a sorted subset (not recorded which), collected before or after yellow fever vaccination (not recorded which). The receptors here all came from a woman aged 18-30 years who received the yellow fever vaccine.

This rearrangement joins TRBV28 to TRBJ2-1; D is undetermined. Germline CDR1 and CDR2: MDHEN and SYDVKM. Between the trimmed V and J ends, which lost 9 bases and 3 bases, there was a span of 12 bases. This CDR3 is built from 13 residues. The CDR3 nucleotides read TGTGCCAGTTCGAGATTCTTCTACAATGAGCAGTTCTTC. Encoded protein: CASSRFFYNEQFF.

This sequence joins TRBV19 and TRBJ2-5, with D hard to call. V lost 5 bases and J 7 bases, leaving 11 bases between the germline ends. Germline V gene lookup returns CDR1 LNHDA and CDR2 SQIVND (reference sequence). The CDR3 sequence is 12 residues long. Written as DNA, the CDR3 is TGTGCCAGTAGTCCCTCCGCCGGGACCCAGTACTTC. Its translation: CASSPSAGTQYF.

This chain connects TRBV11-1 to TRBJ2-7; D gene ambiguous. V lost 4 bases, J lost 2 bases, and 3 bases lay in between. The V gene's germline CDR1 is SGHAT and CDR2 FQDESV (reference sequence). This CDR3 is built from 11 residues. CDR3 in DNA: TGTGCCAGCAGCTCGACCTACGAGCAGTACTTC. This gives the protein CASSSTYEQYF. The full variable domain, its missing parts supplied by reference TRBV11-1 and TRBJ2-7, is EAEVAQSPRYKITEKSQAVAFWCDPISGHATLYWYRQILGQGPELLVQFQDESVVDDSQLPKDRFSAERLKGVDSTLKIQPAELGDSAMYLCASSSTYEQYFGPGTRLTVT.

V gene TRBV11-2 combines with J gene TRBJ2-1, with 9 nucleotides matching TRBD2. J lost 6 bases, V lost 1 base, and 4 bases had no gene match. The CDR3 is made up of 15 amino acids. From germline, CDR1 is SGHAT and CDR2 FQNNGV. The CDR3 sequence is CASSLVQAGGNEQFF. CDR3 DNA sequence: TGTGCCAGCAGCTTAGTTCAAGCGGGGGGCAATGAGCAGTTCTTC. Combining the CDR3 with reference TRBV11-2 and TRBJ2-1 gives the whole variable domain EAGVAQSPRYKIIEKRQSVAFWCNPISGHATLYWYQQILGQGPKLLIQFQNNGVVDDSQLPKDRFSAERLKGVDSTLKIQPAKLEDSAVYLCASSLVQAGGNEQFFGPGTRLTVL.

The J gene is TRBJ2-7, the V gene TRBV9; D may be TRBD2 (5 bases). This CDR3 region has 11 residues. Trimming shortened V by 4 bases and J by 9 bases, and 11 bases separated the two germline ends. Germline CDR1 SGDLS, CDR2 YYNGEE. CDR3 in amino acids: CASSLTTGQYF. CDR3 DNA sequence: TGTGCCAGCAGCCTGACTACGGGGCAGTACTTC.

The chain joins TRBV4-1 to TRBJ2-1; a weak D match, TRBD1 (6 bases). Looked up from germline, CDR1 is MGHRA and CDR2 is YSYEKL. This CDR3 comprises 13 residues. V shed 9 bases and J shed 6 bases, with 15 bases lying between them. CDR3 DNA: TGCGCCAGTTCCGGGACAAGCGTCAATGAGCAGTTCTTC. As protein: CASSGTSVNEQFF.

In this sample, this clonotype turned up a few times. The CDR3 loop reads CSVTENNQPQHF. The DNA of the CDR3 is TGCAGCGTTACAGAGAACAATCAGCCCCAGCATTTT. The chain joins TRBV29-1 to TRBJ1-5; D unresolved. V was shortened by 5 bases and J by 3 bases, with 8 bases between the two germline ends. The CDR3 is 12 residues long. Germline assignment: CDR1 SQVTM and CDR2 ANQGSEA.

The CDR3 region is CASSQGTSTYNEQFF. CDR3 sequence (DNA): TGTGCCAGCTCACAAGGGACTAGTACCTACAATGAGCAGTTCTTC. The V and J genes are TRBV18 and TRBJ2-1; 8 positions match TRBD2. Per germline, CDR1 KGHSH and CDR2 LQKENI. V trimming: 4 bases; J trimming: 2 bases; junction bases outside the gene matches: 4. The CDR3 length is 15 residues. Based on the CDR3 plus reference TRBV18 and TRBJ2-1, the full variable domain is NAGVMQNPRHLVRRRGQEARLRCSPMKGHSHVYWYRQLPEEGLKFMVYLQKENIIDESGMPKERFSAEFPKEGPSILRIQQVVRGDSAAYFCASSQGTSTYNEQFFGPGTRLTVL.

The DNA of the CDR3 is TGCAGTGCTCCCCCGCGTAGCGTCGATGAGCAGTTCTTC. As protein: CSAPPRSVDEQFF. The V gene is TRBV20-1, the J gene TRBJ2-1, with D tentatively TRBD2 (5 bases). Between the trimmed V and J ends, which lost 5 bases and 8 bases, there was a span of 16 bases. Germline-derived CDR1 and CDR2 are DFQATT and SNEGSKA (reference sequence). The CDR3 contains 13 residues.

This clonotype has a handful of counts. This chain links TRBV7-6 with TRBJ1-5; D is ambiguous. V was pared by 4 bases and J by 6 bases, with 7 bases between. Germline V gene lookup returns CDR1 SGHVS and CDR2 FNYEAQ. The CDR3 loop spans 12 amino acids. CDR3 amino acids: CASSSPLQPQHF. The DNA for the CDR3 is TGTGCCAGCAGCTCACCCCTTCAGCCCCAGCATTTT.

The rearrangement uses TRBV20-1 and TRBJ2-1; 7 nucleotides line up with TRBD2. Losses at the gene ends were 2 bases for V and 0 bases for J; bases not matched to a gene: 13. The germline V gene has CDR1 DFQATT and CDR2 SNEGSKA (reference sequence). The CDR3 loop spans 18 amino acids. CDR3 in amino acids: CSARSTLAPHFSYNEQFF. The CDR3, as DNA: TGCAGTGCTAGATCCACACTAGCGCCCCATTTCTCCTACAATGAGCAGTTCTTC.

The V call is TRBV7-1, the J call TRBJ2-3, with 8 bases identical to TRBD2. TRBV7-1 is an ORF for which the function is uncertain. The CDR3 sequence is 15 residues long. V lost 3 bases, J lost 2 bases, and 4 bases stayed unmatched. DNA for the CDR3: TGTGCCAGCAGCTCCACTAGCGGCGACACAGATACGCAGTATTTT. It yields the protein CASSSTSGDTDTQYF.

This clonotype showed up just a few times. The CDR3 region is CASSTGLAAAYEQYF. CDR3 DNA: TGCGCCAGCAGCACCGGACTAGCGGCAGCCTACGAGCAGTACTTC. This chain uses TRBV4-1 with TRBJ2-7; 10 bases map to TRBD2. The germline V gene has CDR1 MGHRA and CDR2 YSYEKL. The CDR3 has 15 amino acids. Trimming took 5 bases from V and 2 from J; bases not matched to a gene: 6.

This chain joins TRBV4-1 and TRBJ1-5, with D maybe TRBD1 (5 bases). CDR3 length equals 16 residues. Germline CDR1 and CDR2: MGHRA and YSYEKL. V was cut by 5 bases and J by 7 bases, with 21 bases left in between. The CDR3 is CASSMGTSGGIQPQHF. CDR3 coding DNA: TGCGCCAGCAGCATGGGGACCTCCGGAGGCATCCAGCCCCAGCATTTT.

The chain is built from TRBV2 and TRBJ2-5; D call uncertain. Trimming removed 6 bases from V and 3 bases from J, with 5 bases in between. This CDR3 has 11 residues. Germline CDR1 reads SNHLY; CDR2 reads FYNNEI. CDR3 residues: CASSPEETQYF. DNA for the CDR3: TGTGCCAGCAGCCCTGAAGAGACCCAGTACTTC. The full variable domain, in which reference TRBV2 and TRBJ2-5 provide the parts outside the CDR3, is EPEVTQTPSHQVTQMGQEVILRCVPISNHLYFYWYRQILGQKVEFLVSFYNNEISEKSEIFDDQFSVERPDGSNFTLKIRSTKLEDSAMYFCASSPEETQYFGPGTRLLVL.

The chain uses TRBV29-1 and TRBJ1-2; 7 nucleotides line up with TRBD1. V shed 7 bases, J shed 1 base, and the junction held 15 bases outside the gene matches. The CDR3 consists of 16 residues. Germline lookup yields CDR1 SQVTM and CDR2 ANQGSEA. DNA for the CDR3: TGCAGCGCCTACGGAACCCGGGACAGCCATAACTATGGCTACACCTTC. It is translated as CSAYGTRDSHNYGYTF. Complete variable domain (other parts from reference TRBV29-1 and TRBJ1-2): SAVISQKPSRDICQRGTSLTIQCQVDSQVTMMFWYRQQPGQSLTLIATANQGSEATYESGFVIDKFPISRPNLTFSTLTVSNMSPEDSSIYLCSAYGTRDSHNYGYTFGSGTRLTVV.

Only a few counts were recorded for this clonotype. The chain has TRBV12-5 and TRBJ2-3; D might be TRBD1 (6 bases). Germline V lookup: CDR1 LGHNT, CDR2 FRNRAP. The CDR3 sequence is 15 residues long. Trimming shortened V by 0 bases and J by 2 bases, and 9 bases separated the two germline ends. Here the CDR3 reads CASGLVQGNTDTQYF. CDR3 in DNA: TGTGCTAGTGGTTTGGTACAGGGAAACACAGATACGCAGTATTTT.

The CDR3 DNA follows: TGTGCCAGCAGCCAAGGGCCTACAGGGACCGGGGAGCTGTTTTTT. Protein product: CASSQGPTGTGELFF. This chain uses TRBV14 with TRBJ2-2; possibly TRBD1 for D (6 bases). The V end lost 1 base, the J end lost 5 bases, and 11 bases lay between the germline ends. This CDR3 has 15 amino acids. CDR1 and CDR2 from the germline V gene are SGHDN and FVKESK.

This chain links TRBV7-8 with TRBJ2-1, with TRBD2 as a possible D gene (6 bases). The germline gives CDR1 SGHVS, CDR2 FQNEAQ. The CDR3 covers 14 residues. Trimming removed 7 bases from V and 5 bases from J, with 15 bases in between. The CDR3 DNA sequence: TGTGCCAGCACCTCGGGAGCCCCCAACAATGAGCAGTTCTTC. Translated, it gives CASTSGAPNNEQFF.

The chain links TRBV3-1 to TRBJ2-1; D unresolved. Germline CDR1 is LGHDT and CDR2 is YNNKEL (reference sequence). This CDR3 is built from 16 residues. The V end lost 0 bases, the J end lost 2 bases, and 11 bases lay between the germline ends. DNA of the CDR3: TGTGCCAGCAGCCAAGATTTATCGGAGACCTACAATGAGCAGTTCTTC. Encoded protein: CASSQDLSETYNEQFF.

Only a few counts were recorded for this clonotype. The V call is TRBV29-1, the J call TRBJ2-5; 13 bases agree with TRBD2. Germline-derived CDR1 and CDR2 are SQVTM and ANQGSEA. Losses at the gene ends were 6 bases for V and 6 bases for J; bases not matched to a gene: 4. CDR3 length: 13 residues. The DNA for the CDR3 is TGCAGCGTAAGACTAGCGGGGGGTCAGACCCAGTACTTC. Translated: CSVRLAGGQTQYF.

This rearrangement joins TRBV15 to TRBJ2-6; D gene unclear. Germline V CDR1 and CDR2: LNHNV, YYDKDF (reference sequence). Deletions cut 1 base from V and 2 bases from J, with 9 bases between. This CDR3 comprises 16 residues. In DNA, the CDR3 is TGTGCCACCAGCAGAGGAGATCAGGCTGGGGCCAACGTCCTGACTTTC. This gives the protein CATSRGDQAGANVLTF.

The chain combines TRBV7-6 with TRBJ1-4, with 9 bases lining up with TRBD1. V lost 5 bases and J lost 6; bases outside the gene matches: 7. The CDR3 covers 15 residues. Germline CDR1 SGHVS, CDR2 FNYEAQ. The CDR3 here is CASSIGTGQHEKLFF. DNA for the CDR3: TGTGCCAGCAGCATAGGGACAGGGCAACATGAAAAACTGTTTTTT.

This clonotype was found once. V usage is TRBV19 and J usage is TRBJ1-2, with unresolved D. V lost 4 bases, J lost 5 bases, and 17 bases lay in between. This CDR3 region has 15 residues. Germline CDR1 LNHDA, CDR2 SQIVND (reference sequence). The CDR3 is CASSKWTSTSYGYTF. As DNA, the CDR3 is TGTGCCAGTAGTAAATGGACGTCAACCTCTTATGGCTACACCTTC. The whole variable domain, filled in from reference TRBV19 and TRBJ1-2, reads DGGITQSPKYLFRKEGQNVTLSCEQNLNHDAMYWYRQDPGQGLRLIYYSQIVNDFQKGDIAEGYSVSREKKESFPLTVTSAQKNPTAFYLCASSKWTSTSYGYTFGSGTRLTVV.